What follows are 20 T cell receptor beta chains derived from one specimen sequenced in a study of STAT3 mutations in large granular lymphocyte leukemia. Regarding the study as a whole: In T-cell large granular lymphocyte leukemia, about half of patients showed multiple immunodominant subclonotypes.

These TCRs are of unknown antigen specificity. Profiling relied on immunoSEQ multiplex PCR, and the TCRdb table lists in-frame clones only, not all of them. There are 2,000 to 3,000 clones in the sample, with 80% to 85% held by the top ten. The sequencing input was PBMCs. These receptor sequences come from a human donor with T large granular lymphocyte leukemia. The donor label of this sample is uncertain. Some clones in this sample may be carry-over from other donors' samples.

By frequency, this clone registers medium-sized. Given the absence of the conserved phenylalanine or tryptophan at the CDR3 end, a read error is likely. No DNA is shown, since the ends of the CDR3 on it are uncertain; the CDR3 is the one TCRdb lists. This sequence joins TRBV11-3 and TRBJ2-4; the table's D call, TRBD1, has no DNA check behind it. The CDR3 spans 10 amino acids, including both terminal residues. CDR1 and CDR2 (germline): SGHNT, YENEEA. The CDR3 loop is CASSPEGDNI.

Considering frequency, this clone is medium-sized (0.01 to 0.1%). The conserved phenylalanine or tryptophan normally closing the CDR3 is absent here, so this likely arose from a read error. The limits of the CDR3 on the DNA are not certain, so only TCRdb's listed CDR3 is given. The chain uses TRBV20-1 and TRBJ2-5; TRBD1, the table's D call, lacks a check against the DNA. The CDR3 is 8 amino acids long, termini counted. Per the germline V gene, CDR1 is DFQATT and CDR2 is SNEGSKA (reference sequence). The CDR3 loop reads CSASIPET.

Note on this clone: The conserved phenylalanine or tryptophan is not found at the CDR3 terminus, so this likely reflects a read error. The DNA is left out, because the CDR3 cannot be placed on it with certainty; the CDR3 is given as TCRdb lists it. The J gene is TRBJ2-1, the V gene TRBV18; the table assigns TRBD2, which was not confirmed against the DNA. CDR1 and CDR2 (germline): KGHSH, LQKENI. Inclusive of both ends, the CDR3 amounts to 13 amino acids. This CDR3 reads CASSPHRRVGYNE.

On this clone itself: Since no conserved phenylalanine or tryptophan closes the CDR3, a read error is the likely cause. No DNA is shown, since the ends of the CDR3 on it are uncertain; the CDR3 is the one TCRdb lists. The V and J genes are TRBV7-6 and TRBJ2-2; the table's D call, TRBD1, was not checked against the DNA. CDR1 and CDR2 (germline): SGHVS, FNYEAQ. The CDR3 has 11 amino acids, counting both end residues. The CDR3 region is CASSWTGSTGE.

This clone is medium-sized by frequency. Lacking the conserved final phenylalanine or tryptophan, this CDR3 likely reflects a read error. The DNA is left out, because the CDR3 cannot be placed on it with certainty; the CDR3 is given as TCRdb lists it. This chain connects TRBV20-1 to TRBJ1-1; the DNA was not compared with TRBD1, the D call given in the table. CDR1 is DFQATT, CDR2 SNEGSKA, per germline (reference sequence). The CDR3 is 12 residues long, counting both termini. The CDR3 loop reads CSARPVREENTE.

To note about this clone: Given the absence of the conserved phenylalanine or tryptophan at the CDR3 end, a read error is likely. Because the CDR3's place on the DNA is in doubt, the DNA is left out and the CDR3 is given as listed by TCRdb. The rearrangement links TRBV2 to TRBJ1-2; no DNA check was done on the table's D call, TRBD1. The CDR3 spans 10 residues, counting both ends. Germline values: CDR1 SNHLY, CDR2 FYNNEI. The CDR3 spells CASLNRGGYG.

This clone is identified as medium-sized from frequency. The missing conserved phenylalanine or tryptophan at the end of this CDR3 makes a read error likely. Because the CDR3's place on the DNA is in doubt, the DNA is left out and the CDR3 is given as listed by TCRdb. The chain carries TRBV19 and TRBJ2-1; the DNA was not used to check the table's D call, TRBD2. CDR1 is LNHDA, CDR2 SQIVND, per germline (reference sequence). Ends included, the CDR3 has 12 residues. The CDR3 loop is CASSIDASAYNE.

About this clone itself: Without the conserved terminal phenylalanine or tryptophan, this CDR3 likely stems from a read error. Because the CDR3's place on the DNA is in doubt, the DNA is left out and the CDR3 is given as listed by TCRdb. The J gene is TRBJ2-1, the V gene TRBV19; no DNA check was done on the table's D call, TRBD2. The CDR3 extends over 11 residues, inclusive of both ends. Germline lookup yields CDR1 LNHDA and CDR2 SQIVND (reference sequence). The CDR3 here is CASTPTSYGNE.

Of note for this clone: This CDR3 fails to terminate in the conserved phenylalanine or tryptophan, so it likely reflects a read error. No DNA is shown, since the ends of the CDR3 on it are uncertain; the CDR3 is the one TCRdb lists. The CDR3 here is CASSPQGSGISNE. The chain joins TRBV18 to TRBJ2-1; the table's TRBD2 call for D was not verified on the DNA. The germline gives CDR1 KGHSH, CDR2 LQKENI. Termini included, the CDR3 measures 13 amino acids.

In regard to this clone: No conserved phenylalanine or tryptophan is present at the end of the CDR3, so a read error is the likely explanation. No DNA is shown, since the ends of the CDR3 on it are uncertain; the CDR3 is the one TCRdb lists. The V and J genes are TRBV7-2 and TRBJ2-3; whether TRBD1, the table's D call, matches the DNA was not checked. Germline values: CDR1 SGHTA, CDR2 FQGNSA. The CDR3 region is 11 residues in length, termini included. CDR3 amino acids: CASSSAWATDT.

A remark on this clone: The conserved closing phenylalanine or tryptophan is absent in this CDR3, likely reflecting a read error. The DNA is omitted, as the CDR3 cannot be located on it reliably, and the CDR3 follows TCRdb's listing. The CDR3: CASSRPGQKSP. The chain carries TRBV7-2 and TRBJ1-6; TRBD1, as called in the table, went unchecked against the DNA. Germline CDR1 is SGHTA and CDR2 is FQGNSA. The CDR3 contains 11 residues when both ends are counted.

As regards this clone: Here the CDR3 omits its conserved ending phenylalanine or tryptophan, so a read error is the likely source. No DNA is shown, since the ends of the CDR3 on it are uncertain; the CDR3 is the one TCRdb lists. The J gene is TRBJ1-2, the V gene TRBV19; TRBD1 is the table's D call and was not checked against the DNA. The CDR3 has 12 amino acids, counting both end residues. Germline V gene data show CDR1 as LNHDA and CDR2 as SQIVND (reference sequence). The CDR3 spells CASSSSTGGNYG.

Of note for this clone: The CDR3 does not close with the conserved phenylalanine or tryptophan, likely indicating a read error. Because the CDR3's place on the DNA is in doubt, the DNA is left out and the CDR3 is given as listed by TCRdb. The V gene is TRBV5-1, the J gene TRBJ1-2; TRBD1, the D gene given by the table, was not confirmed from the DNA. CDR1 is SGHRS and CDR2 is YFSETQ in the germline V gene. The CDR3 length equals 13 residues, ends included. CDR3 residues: CASPPDTPLPGKG.

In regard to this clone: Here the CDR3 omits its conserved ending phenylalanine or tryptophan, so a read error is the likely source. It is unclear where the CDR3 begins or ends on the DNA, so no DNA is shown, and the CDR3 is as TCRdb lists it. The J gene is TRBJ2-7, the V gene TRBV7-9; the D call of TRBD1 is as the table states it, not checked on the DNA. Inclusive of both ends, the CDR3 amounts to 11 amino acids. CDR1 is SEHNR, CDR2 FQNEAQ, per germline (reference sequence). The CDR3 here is CASSLPGPNYE.

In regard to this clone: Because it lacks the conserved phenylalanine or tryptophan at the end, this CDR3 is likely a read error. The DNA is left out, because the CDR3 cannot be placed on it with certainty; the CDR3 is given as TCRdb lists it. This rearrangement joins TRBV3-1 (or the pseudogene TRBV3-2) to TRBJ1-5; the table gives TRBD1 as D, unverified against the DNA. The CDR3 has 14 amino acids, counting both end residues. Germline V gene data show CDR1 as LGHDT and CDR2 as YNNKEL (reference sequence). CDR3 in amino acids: CASSQGTVGARNQP.

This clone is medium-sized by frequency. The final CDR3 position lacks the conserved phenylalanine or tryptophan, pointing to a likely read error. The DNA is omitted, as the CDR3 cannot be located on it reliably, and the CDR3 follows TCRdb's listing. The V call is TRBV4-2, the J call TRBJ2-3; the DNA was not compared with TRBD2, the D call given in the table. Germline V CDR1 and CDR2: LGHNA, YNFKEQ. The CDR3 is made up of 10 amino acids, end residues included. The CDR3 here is CASSQDRADT.

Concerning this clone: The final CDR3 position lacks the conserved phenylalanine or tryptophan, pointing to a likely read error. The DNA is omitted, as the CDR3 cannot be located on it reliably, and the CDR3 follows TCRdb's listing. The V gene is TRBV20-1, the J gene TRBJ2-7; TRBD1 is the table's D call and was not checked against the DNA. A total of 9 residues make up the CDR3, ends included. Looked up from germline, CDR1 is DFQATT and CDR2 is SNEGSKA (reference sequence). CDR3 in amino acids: CSARGTAYE.

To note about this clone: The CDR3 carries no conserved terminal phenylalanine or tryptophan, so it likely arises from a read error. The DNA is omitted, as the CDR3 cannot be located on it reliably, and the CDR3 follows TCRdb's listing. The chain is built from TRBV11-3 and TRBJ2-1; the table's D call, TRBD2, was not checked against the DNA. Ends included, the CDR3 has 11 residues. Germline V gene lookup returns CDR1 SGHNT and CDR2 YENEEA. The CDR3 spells CASSWSGERGE.

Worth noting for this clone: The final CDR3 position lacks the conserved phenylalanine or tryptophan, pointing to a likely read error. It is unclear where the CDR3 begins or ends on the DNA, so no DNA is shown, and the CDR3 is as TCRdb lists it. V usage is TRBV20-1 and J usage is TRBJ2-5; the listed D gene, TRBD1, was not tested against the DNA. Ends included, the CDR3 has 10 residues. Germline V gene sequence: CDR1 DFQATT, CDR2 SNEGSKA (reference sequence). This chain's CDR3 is CSAIRTGGKT.

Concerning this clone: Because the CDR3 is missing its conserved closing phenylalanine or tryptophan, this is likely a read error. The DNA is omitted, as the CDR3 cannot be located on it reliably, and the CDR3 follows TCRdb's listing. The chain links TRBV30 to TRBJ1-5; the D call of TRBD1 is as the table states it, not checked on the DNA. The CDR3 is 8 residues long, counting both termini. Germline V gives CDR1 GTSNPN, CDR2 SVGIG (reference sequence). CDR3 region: CAWSSAGV.